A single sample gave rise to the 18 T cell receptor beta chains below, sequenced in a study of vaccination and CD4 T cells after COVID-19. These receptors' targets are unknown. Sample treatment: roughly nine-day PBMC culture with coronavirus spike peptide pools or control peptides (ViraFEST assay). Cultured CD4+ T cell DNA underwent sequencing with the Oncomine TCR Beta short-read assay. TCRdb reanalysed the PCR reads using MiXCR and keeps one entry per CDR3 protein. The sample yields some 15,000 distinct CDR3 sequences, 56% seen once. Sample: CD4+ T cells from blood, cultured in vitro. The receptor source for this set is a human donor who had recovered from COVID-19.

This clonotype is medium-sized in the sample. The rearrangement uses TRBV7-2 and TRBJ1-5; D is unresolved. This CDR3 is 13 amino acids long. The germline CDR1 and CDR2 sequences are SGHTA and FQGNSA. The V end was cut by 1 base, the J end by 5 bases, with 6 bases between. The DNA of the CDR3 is TGTGCCAGCAGCTTAGTGGACCATCAGCCCCAGCATTTT. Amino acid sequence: CASSLVDHQPQHF.

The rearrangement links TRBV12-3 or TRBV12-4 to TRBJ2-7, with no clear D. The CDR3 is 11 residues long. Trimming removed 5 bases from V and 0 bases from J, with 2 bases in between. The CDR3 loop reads CASSNSYEQYF. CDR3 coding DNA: TGTGCCAGCAGTAACTCCTACGAGCAGTACTTC.

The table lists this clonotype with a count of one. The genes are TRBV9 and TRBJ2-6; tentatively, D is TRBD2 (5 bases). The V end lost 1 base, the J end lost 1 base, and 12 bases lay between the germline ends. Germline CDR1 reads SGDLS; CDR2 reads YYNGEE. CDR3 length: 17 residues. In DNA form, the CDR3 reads TGTGCCAGCAGCGTAACGGGGATGCAATCTGGGGCCAACGTCCTGACTTTC. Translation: CASSVTGMQSGANVLTF.

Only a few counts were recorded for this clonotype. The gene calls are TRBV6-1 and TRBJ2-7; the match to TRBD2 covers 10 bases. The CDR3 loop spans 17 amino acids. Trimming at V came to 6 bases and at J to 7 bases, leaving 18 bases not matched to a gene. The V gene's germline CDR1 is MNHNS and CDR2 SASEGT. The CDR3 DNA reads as TGTGCCAGCAGCCTCCTGAAAGCGGGAGGGTCCCCAGAAGAGCAGTACTTC. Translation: CASSLLKAGGSPEEQYF.

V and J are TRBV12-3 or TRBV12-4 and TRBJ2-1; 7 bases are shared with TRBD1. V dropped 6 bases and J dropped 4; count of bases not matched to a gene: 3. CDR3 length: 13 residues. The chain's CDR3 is CASRQGVYNEQFF. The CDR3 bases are TGTGCCAGCAGGCAGGGGGTTTACAATGAGCAGTTCTTC.

The CDR3: CSARGFGEGMNTEAFF. The CDR3 DNA sequence: TGCAGTGCTAGAGGATTCGGGGAGGGGATGAACACTGAAGCTTTCTTT. V is TRBV20-1 and J is TRBJ1-1; possibly TRBD1 for D (5 bases). V lost 1 base and J 0 bases, leaving 15 bases between the germline ends. This CDR3 comprises 16 residues. The germline CDR1 and CDR2 sequences are DFQATT and SNEGSKA (reference sequence).

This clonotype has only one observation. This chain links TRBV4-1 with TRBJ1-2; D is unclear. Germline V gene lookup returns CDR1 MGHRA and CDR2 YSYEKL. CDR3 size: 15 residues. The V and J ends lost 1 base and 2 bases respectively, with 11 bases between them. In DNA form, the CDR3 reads TGCGCCAGCAGCCAAGGGCAGAATCAAAACTATGGCTACACCTTC. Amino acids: CASSQGQNQNYGYTF.

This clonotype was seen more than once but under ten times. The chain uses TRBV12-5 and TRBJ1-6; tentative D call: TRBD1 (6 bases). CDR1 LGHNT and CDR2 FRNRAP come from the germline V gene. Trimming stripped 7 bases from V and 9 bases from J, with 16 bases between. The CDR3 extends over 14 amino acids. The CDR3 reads CASARGQGSSPLHF. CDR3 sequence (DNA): TGTGCTAGTGCGAGGGGCCAGGGGAGTTCACCCCTCCACTTT. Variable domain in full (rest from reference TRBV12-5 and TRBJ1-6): DARVTQTPRHKVTEMGQEVTMRCQPILGHNTVFWYRQTMMQGLELLAYFRNRAPLDDSGMPKDRFSAEMPDATLATLKIQPSEPRDSAVYFCASARGQGSSPLHFGNGTRLTVT.

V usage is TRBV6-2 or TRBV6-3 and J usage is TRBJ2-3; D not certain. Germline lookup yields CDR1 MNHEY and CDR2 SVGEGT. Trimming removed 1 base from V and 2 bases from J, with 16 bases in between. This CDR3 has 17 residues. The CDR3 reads CASSYYSFLLDTDTQYF. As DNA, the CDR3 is TGTGCCAGCAGTTACTATTCTTTTTTGCTAGACACAGATACGCAGTATTTT.

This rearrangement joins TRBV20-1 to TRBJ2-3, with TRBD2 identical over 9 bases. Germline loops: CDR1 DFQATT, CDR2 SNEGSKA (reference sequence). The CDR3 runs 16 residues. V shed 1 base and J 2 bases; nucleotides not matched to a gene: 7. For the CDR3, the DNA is TGCAGTGCTAGAGTTCGCGGGAGGGAGACCACAGATACGCAGTATTTT. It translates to CSARVRGRETTDTQYF.

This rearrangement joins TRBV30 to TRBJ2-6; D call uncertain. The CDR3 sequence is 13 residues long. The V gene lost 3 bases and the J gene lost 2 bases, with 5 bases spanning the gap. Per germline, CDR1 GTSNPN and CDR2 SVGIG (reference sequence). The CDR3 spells CAWSSPGANVLTF. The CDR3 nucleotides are TGTGCCTGGAGCTCCCCTGGGGCCAACGTCCTGACTTTC.

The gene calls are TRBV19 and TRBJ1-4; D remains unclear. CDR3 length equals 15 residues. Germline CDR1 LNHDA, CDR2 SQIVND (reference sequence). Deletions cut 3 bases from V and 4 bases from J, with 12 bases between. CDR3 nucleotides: TGTGCCAGTAGTATCGGCCGCGGCATTAATGAAAAACTGTTTTTT. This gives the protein CASSIGRGINEKLFF.

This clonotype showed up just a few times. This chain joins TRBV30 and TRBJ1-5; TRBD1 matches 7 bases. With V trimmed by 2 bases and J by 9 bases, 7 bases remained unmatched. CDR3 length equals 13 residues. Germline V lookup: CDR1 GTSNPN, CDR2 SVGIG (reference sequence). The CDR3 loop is CAWSQTGNAPQHF. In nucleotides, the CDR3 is TGTGCCTGGAGTCAGACAGGGAATGCGCCCCAGCATTTT.

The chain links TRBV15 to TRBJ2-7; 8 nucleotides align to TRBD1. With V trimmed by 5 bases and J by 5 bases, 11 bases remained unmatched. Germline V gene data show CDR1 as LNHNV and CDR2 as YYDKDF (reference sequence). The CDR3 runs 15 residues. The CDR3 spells CATSSGQEGPHEQYF. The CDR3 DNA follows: TGTGCCACCAGCTCGGGACAGGAGGGTCCTCACGAGCAGTACTTC. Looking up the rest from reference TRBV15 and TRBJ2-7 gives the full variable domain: DAMVIQNPRYQVTQFGKPVTLSCSQTLNHNVMYWYQQKSSQAPKLLFHYYDKDFNNEADTPDNFQSRRPNTSFCFLDIRSPGLGDTAMYLCATSSGQEGPHEQYFGPGTRLTVT.

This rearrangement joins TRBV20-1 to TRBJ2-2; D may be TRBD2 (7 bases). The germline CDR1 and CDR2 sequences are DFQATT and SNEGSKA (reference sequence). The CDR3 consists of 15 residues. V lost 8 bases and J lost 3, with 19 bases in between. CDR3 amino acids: CSTSRGGTDTGELFF. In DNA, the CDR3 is TGCAGTACATCTCGCGGGGGCACCGACACCGGGGAGCTGTTTTTT.

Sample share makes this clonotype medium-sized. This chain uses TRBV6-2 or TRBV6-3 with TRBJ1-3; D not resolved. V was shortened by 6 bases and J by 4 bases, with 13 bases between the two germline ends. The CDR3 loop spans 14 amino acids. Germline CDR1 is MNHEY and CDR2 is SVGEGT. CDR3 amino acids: CASSNTRLGNTIYF. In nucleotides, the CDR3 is TGTGCCAGCAGCAACACCCGCTTGGGAAACACCATATATTTT.

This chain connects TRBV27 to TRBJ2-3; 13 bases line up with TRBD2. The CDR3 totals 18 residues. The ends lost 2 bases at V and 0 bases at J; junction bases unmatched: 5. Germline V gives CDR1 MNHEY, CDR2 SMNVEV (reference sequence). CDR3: CASSLGTSGITSTDTQYF. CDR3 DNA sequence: TGTGCCAGCAGTTTAGGGACTAGCGGGATTACTAGCACAGATACGCAGTATTTT.

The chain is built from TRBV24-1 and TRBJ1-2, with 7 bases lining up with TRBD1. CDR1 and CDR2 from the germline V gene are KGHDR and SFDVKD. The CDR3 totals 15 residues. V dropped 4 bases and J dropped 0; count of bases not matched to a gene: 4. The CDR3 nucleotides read TGTGCCACCAGTGAATCCGGGACAGCTAACTATGGCTACACCTTC. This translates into CATSESGTANYGYTF.